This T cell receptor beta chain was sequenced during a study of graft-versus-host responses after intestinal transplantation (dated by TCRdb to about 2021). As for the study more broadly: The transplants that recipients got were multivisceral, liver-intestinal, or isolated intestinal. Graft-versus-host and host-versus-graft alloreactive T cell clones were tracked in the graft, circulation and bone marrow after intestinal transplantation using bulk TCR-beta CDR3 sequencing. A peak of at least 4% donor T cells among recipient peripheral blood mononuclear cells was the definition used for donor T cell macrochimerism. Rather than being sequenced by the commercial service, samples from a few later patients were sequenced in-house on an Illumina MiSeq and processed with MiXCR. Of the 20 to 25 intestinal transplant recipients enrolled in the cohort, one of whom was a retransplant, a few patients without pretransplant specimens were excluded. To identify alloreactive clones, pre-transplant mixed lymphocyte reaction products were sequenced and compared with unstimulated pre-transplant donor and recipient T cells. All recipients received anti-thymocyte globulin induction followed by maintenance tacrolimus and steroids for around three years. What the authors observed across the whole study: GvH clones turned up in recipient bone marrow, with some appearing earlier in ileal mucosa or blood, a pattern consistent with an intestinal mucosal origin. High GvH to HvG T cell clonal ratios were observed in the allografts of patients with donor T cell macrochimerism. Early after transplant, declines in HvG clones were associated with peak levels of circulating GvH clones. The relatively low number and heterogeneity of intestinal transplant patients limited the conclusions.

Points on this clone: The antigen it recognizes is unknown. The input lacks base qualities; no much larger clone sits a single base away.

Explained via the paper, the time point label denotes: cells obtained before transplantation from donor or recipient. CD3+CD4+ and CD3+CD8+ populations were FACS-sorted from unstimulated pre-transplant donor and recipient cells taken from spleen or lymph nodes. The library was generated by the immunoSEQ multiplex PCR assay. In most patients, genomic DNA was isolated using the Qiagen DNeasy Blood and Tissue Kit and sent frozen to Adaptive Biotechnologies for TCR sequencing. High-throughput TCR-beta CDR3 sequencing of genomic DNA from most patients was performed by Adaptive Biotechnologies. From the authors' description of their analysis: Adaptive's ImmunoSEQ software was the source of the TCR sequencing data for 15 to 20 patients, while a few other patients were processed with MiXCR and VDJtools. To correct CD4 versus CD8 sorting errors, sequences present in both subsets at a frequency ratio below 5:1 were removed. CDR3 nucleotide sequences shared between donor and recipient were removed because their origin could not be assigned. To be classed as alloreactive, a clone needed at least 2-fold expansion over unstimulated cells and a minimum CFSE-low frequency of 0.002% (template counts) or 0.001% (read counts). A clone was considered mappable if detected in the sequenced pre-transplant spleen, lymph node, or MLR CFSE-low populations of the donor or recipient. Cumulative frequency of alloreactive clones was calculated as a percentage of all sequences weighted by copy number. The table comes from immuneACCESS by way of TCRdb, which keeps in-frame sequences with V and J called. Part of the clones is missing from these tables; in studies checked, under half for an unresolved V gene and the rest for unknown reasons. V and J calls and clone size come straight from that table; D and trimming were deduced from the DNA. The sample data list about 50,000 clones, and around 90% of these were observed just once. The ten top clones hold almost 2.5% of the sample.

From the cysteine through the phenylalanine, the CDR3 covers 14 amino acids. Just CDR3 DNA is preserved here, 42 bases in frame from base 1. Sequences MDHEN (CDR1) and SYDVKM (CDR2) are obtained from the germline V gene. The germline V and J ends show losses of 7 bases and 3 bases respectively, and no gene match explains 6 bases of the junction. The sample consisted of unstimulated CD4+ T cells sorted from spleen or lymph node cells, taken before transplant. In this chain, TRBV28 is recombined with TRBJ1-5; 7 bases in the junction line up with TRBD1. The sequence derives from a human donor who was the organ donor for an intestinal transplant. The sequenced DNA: TGTGCCAGCACAGGACAGGCTTACAATCAGCCCCAGCATTTT. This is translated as CASTGQAYNQPQHF.